The sample holds one count of the clone carrying this T cell receptor beta chain. The sample belongs to a study of blood T cell repertoires in COVID-19. The repertoire was sequenced with immunoSEQ multiplex PCR; TCRdb's copy has only in-frame clones and lacks some. The sample consists of 200,000 to 300,000 clones, about four fifths of them appearing once. Germline CDR1 and CDR2: SGDLS and YYNGEE. This CDR3 is built from 15 residues. Trimming took off 0 bases at V and 0 bases at J, with 7 bases between the two ends. This TCR was sampled from a woman aged 70 to 79 with acute or convalescent COVID-19. The sample consisted of peripheral blood. This rearrangement joins TRBV9 to TRBJ1-5; no firm D call. As DNA, the CDR3 is TGTGCCAGCAGCGTAGACGAGGGTAGCAATCAGCCCCAGCATTTT. It is translated as CASSVDEGSNQPQHF.